Frequency places the clone carrying this T cell receptor beta chain as medium-sized (0.01 to 0.1%). The data were taken from a study of diagnostic markers for celiac disease. The CDR3 runs 13 residues. Germline values: CDR1 DFQATT, CDR2 SNEGSKA (reference sequence). TCRdb re-analyzed the reads; it lists each CDR3 protein once, without DNA. The repertoire table contains approximately 1,500 distinct CDR3 sequences. The sequencing input was either unsorted cells or a sorted T cell fraction (not recorded which). V gene TRBV20-1 combines with J gene TRBJ1-1; there is no DNA to check the TCRdb D call of TRBD1. This TCR came from a human donor. The CDR3 loop is CSAPTRGNTEAFF.